This T cell receptor (beta chain) was sequenced in a study of T cell changes during pregnancy in multiple sclerosis. The data were produced by immunoSEQ multiplex PCR, yet TCRdb's version contains in-frame clones alone and is incomplete. The repertoire includes roughly 72,000 clones, 94% of them detected once, and roughly 0.14% sits in the top ten. The sample in question was CD4+ T cells from peripheral blood mononuclear cells, obtained after pregnancy. This receptor was identified in a female donor with multiple sclerosis, enrolled in a pregnancy study.

The CDR3 here is CASSFLSGGDYNEQFF. DNA for the CDR3: TGTGCCAGCAGTTTCCTTAGCGGGGGTGACTACAATGAGCAGTTCTTC. This sequence joins TRBV27 and TRBJ2-1, with 9 bases fitting TRBD2. The trim removed 3 bases at V and 3 bases at J, leaving 6 bases unmatched. The CDR3 is made up of 16 amino acids. Per the germline V gene, CDR1 is MNHEY and CDR2 is SMNVEV (reference sequence).